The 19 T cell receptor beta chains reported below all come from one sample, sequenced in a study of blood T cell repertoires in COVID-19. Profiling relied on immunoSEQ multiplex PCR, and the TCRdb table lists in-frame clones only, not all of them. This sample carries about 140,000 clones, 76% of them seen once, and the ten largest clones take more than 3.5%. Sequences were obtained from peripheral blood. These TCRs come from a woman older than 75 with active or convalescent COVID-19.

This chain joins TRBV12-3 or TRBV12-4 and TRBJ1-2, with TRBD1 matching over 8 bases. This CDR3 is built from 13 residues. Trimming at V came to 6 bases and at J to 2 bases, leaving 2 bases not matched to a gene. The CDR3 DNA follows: TGTGCCAGCAGGACAGGGGTGAACTATGGCTACACCTTC. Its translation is CASRTGVNYGYTF.

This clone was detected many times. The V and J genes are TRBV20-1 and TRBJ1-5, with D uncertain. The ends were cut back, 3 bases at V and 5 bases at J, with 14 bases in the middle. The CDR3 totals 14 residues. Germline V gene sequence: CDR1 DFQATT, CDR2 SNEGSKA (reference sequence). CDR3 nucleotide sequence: TGCAGTGCTAGTATCGGCTTTGGAGATCAGCCCCAGCATTTT. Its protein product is CSASIGFGDQPQHF.

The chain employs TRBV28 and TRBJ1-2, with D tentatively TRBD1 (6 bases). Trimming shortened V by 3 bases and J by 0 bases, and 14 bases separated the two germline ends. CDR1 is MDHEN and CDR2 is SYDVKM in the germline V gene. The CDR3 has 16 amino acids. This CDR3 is CASSFRNRAANYGYTF. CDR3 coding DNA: TGTGCCAGCAGTTTTAGGAACAGGGCAGCTAACTATGGCTACACCTTC.

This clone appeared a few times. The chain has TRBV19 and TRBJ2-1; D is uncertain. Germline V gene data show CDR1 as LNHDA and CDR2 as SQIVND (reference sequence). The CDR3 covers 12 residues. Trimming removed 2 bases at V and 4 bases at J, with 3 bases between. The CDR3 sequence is CASSIQYNEQFF. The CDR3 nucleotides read TGTGCCAGTAGTATACAGTACAATGAGCAGTTCTTC.

The CDR3 bases are TGTGCCTGGAGTCCGATAGACGGAGCTAACTATGGCTACACCTTC. Translation: CAWSPIDGANYGYTF. The chain has TRBV30 and TRBJ1-2, with D hard to call. Germline CDR1 GTSNPN, CDR2 SVGIG (reference sequence). There are 15 residues in the CDR3. V was shortened by 2 bases and J by 0 bases, with 13 bases between the two germline ends.

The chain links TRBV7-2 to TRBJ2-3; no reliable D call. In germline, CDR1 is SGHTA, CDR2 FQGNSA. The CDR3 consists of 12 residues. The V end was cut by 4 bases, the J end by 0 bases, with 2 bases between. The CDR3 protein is CASSSSTDTQYF. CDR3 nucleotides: TGTGCCAGCAGCTCTAGCACAGATACGCAGTATTTT.

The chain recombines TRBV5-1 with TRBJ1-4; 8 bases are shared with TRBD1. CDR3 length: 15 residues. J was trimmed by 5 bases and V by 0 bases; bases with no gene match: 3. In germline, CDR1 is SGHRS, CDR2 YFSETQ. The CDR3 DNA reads TGCGCCAGCAGCTTGGCAGGGGGCGGAAATGAAAAACTGTTTTTT. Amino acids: CASSLAGGGNEKLFF.

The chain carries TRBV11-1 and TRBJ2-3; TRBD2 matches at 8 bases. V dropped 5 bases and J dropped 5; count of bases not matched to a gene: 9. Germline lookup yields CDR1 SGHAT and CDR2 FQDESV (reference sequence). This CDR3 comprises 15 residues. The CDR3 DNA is TGTGCCAGCAGCGACACACGGGGGGGCATAGATACGCAGTATTTT. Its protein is CASSDTRGGIDTQYF.

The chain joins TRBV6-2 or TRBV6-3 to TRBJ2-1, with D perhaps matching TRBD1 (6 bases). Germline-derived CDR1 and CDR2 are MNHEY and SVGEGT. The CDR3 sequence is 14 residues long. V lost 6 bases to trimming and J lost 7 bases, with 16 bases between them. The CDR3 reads CASSLPDSKNEQFF. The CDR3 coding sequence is TGTGCCAGCAGCTTACCGGACAGTAAAAATGAGCAGTTCTTC.

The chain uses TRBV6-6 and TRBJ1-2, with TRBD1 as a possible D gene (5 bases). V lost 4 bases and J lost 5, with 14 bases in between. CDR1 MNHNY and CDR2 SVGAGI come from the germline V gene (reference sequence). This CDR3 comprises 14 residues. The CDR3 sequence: CASSSNLRGYGYTF. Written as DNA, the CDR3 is TGTGCCAGCAGTTCCAATCTGCGGGGGTATGGCTACACCTTC.

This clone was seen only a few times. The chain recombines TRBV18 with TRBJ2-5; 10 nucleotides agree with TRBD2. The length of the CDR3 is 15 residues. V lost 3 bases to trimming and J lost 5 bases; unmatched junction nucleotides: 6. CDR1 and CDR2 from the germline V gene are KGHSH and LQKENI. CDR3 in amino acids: CASSPLAGVAETQYF. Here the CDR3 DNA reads TGTGCCAGCTCACCCCTAGCGGGGGTCGCGGAGACCCAGTACTTC.

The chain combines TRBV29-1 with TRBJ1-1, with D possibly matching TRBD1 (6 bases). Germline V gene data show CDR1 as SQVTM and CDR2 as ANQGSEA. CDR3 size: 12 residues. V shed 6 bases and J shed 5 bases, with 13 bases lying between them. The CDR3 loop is CSVLGAPTEAFF. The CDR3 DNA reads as TGCAGCGTCCTGGGGGCGCCGACTGAAGCTTTCTTT.

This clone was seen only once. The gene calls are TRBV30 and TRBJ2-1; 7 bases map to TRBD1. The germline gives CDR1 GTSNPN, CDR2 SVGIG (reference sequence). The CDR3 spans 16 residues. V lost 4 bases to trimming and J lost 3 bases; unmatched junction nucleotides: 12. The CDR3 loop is CAWKQKGQAGYNEQFF. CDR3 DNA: TGTGCCTGGAAGCAGAAAGGACAGGCCGGCTACAATGAGCAGTTCTTC.

CDR3 residues: CASSQSTSTVETQYF. CDR3 coding DNA: TGTGCCAGCAGCCAATCTACTAGTACCGTGGAGACCCAGTACTTC. The genes are TRBV3-1 (or the pseudogene TRBV3-2) and TRBJ2-5, with a weak D call TRBD2 (5 bases). V was trimmed by 2 bases and J by 5 bases, leaving 15 bases between them. Germline CDR1 and CDR2: LGHDT and YNNKEL (reference sequence). The CDR3 extends over 15 amino acids.

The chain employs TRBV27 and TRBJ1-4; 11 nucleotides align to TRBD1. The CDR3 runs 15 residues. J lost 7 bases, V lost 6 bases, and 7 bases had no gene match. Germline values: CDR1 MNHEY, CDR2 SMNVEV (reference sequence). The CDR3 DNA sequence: TGTGCCAGCAGACCAGGGACAGGGGGGGGTGAAAAACTGTTTTTT. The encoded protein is CASRPGTGGGEKLFF.

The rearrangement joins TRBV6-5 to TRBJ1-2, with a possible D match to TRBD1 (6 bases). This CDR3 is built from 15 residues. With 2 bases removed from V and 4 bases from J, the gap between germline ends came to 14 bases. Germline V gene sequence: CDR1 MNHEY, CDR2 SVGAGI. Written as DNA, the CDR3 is TGTGCCAGCAGTTACGGGGGCGCCAATCCCTATGGCTACACCTTC. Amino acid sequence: CASSYGGANPYGYTF.

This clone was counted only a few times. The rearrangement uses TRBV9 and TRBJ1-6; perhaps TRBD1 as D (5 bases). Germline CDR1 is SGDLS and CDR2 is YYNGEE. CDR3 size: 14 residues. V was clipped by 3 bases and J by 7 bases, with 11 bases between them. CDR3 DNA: TGTGCCAGCAGCGCGCAGGGTAGGAATTCACCCCTCCACTTT. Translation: CASSAQGRNSPLHF.

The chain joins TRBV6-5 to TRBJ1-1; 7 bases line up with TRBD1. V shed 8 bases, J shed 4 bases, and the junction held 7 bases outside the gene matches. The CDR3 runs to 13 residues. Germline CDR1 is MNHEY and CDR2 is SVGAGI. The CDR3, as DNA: TGTGCCAGCCTACTTACAGGGGTCACTGAAGCTTTCTTT. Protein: CASLLTGVTEAFF.

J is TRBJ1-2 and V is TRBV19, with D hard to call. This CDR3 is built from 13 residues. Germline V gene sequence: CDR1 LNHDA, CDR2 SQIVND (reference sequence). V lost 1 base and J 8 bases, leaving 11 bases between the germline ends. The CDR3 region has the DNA TGTGCCAGTAGTATAGTCGGGGTTGACGGCTACACCTTC. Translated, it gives CASSIVGVDGYTF. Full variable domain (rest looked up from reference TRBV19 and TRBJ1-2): DGGITQSPKYLFRKEGQNVTLSCEQNLNHDAMYWYRQDPGQGLRLIYYSQIVNDFQKGDIAEGYSVSREKKESFPLTVTSAQKNPTAFYLCASSIVGVDGYTFGSGTRLTVV.